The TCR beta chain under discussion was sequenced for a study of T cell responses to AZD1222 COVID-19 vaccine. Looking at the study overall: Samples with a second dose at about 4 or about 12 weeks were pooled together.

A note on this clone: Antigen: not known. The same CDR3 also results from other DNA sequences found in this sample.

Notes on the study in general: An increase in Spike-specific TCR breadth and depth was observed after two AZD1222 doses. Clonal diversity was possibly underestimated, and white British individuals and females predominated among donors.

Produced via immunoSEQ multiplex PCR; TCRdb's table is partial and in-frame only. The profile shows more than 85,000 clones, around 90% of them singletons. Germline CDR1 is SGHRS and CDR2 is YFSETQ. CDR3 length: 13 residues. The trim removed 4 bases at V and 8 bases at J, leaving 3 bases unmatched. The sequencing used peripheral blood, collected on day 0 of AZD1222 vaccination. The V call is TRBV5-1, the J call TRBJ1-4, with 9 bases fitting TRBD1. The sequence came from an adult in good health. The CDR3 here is CASSLGQGEKLFF. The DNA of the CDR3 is TGCGCCAGCAGCCTGGGACAGGGAGAAAAACTGTTTTTT.